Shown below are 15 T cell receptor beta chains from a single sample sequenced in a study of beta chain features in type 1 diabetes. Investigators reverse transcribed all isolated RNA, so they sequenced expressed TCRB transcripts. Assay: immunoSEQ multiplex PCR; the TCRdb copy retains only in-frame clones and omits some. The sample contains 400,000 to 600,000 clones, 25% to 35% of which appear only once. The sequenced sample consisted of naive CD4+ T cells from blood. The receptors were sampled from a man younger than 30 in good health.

CDR3 coding DNA: TGCGCCAGCACCGGGACCGAGCGAAACACCATATATTTT. It translates to CASTGTERNTIYF. The rearrangement uses TRBV4-1 and TRBJ1-3, with D tentatively TRBD1 (5 bases). The germline V gene encodes CDR1 MGHRA and CDR2 YSYEKL. V was trimmed by 7 bases and J by 5 bases, leaving 12 bases between them. The CDR3 is made up of 13 amino acids.

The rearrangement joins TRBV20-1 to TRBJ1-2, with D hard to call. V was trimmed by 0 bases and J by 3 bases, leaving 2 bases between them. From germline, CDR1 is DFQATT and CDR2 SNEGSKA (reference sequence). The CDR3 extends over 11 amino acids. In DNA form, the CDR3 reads TGCAGTGCTAGAGACGACTATGGCTACACCTTC. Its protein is CSARDDYGYTF.

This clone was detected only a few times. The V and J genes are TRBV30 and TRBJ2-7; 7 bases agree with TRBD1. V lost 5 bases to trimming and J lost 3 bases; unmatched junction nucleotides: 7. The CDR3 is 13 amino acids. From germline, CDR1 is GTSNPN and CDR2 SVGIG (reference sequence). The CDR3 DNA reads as TGTGCCTGGCAAAGACGGGACAGCTACGAGCAGTACTTC. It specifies CAWQRRDSYEQYF. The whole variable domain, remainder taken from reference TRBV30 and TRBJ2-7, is SQTIHQWPATLVQPVGSPLSLECTVEGTSNPNLYWYRQAAGRGLQLLFYSVGIGQISSEVPQNLSASRPQDRQFILSSKKLLLSDSGFYLCAWQRRDSYEQYFGPGTRLTVT.

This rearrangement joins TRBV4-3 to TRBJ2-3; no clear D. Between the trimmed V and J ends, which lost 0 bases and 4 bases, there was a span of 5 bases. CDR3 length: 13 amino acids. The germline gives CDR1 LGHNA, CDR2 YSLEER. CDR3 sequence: CASSQDAADTQYF. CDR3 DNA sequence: TGCGCCAGCAGCCAAGATGCGGCAGATACGCAGTATTTT.

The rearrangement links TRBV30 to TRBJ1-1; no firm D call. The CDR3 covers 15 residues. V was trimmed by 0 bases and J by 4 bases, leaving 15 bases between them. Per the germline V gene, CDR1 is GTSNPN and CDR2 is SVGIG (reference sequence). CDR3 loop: CAWSVKGVPGTEAFF. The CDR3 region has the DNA TGTGCCTGGAGTGTAAAGGGCGTTCCCGGCACTGAAGCTTTCTTT.

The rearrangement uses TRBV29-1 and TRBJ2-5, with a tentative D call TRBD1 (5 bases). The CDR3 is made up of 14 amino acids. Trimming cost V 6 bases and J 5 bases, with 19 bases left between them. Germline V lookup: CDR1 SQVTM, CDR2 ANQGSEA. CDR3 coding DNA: TGCAGCGTAAAATACCAGGGATCTGCGGAGACCCAGTACTTC. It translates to CSVKYQGSAETQYF.

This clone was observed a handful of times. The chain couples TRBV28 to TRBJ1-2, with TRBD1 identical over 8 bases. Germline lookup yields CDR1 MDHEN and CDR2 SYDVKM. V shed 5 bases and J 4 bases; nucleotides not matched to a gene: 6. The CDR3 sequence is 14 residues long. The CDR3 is CASSMGQAPYGYTF. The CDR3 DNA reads TGTGCCAGCAGTATGGGACAGGCACCCTATGGCTACACCTTC.

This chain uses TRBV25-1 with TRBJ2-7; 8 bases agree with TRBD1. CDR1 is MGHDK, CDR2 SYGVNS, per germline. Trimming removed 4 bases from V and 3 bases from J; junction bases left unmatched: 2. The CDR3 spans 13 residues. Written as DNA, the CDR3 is TGTGCCAGCAGTGTCACAGGGGGCTACGAGCAGTACTTC. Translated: CASSVTGGYEQYF.

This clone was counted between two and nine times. CDR3 amino acids: CASSQDWDTDTQYF. The CDR3 DNA sequence: TGTGCCAGCAGTCAAGACTGGGACACAGATACGCAGTATTTT. This chain links TRBV7-2 with TRBJ2-3; D is unresolved. This CDR3 contains 14 residues. Germline-derived CDR1 and CDR2 are SGHTA and FQGNSA. Deletions cut 6 bases from V and 2 bases from J, with 12 bases between.

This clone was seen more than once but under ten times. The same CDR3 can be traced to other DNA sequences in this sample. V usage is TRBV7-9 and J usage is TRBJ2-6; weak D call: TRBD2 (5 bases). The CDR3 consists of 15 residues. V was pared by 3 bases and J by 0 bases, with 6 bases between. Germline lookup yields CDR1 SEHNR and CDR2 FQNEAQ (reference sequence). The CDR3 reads CASSLGSSGANVLTF. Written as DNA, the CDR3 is TGTGCCAGCAGCTTGGGGAGCTCTGGGGCCAACGTCCTGACTTTC. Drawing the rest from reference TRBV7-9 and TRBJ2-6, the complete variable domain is DTGVSQNPRHKITKRGQNVTFRCDPISEHNRLYWYRQTLGQGPEFLTYFQNEAQLEKSRLLSDRFSAERPKGSFSTLEIQRTEQGDSAMYLCASSLGSSGANVLTFGAGSRLTVL.

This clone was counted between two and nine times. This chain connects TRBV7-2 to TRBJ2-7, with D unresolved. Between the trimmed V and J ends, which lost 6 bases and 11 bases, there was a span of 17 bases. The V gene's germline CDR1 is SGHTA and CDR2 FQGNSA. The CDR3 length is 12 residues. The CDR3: CASRFGRHPEYF. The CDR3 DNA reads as TGTGCCAGCAGGTTCGGAAGGCACCCTGAGTACTTC. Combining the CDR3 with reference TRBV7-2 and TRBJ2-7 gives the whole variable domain GAGVSQSPSNKVTEKGKDVELRCDPISGHTALYWYRQSLGQGLEFLIYFQGNSAPDKSGLPSDRFSAERTGGSVSTLTIQRTQQEDSAVYLCASRFGRHPEYFGPGTRLTVT.

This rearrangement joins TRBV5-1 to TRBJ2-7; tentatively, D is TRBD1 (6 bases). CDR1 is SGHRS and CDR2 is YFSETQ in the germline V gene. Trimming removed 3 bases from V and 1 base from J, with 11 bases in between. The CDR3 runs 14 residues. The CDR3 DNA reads TGCGCCAGCAGCTCCACAGGGAGTTCCTACGAGCAGTACTTC. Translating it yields CASSSTGSSYEQYF. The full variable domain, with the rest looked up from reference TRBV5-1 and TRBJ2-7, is KAGVTQTPRYLIKTRGQQVTLSCSPISGHRSVSWYQQTPGQGLQFLFEYFSETQRNKGNFPGRFSGRQFSNSRSEMNVSTLELGDSALYLCASSSTGSSYEQYFGPGTRLTVT.

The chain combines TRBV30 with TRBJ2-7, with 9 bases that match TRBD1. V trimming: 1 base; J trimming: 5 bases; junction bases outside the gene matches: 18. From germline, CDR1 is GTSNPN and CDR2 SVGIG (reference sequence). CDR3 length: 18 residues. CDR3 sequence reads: CAWSGEQGATKNLHEQYF. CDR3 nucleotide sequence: TGTGCCTGGAGTGGGGAACAGGGGGCTACTAAGAATTTGCACGAGCAGTACTTC. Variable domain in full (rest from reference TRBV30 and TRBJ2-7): SQTIHQWPATLVQPVGSPLSLECTVEGTSNPNLYWYRQAAGRGLQLLFYSVGIGQISSEVPQNLSASRPQDRQFILSSKKLLLSDSGFYLCAWSGEQGATKNLHEQYFGPGTRLTVT.

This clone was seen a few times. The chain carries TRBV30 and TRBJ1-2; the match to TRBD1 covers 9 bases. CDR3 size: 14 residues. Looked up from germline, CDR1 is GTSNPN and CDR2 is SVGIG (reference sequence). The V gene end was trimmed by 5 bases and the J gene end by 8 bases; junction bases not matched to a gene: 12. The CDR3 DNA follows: TGTGCCTGGTGGGACAGGGTTTTCTCAATCGGCTACACCTTC. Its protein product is CAWWDRVFSIGYTF.

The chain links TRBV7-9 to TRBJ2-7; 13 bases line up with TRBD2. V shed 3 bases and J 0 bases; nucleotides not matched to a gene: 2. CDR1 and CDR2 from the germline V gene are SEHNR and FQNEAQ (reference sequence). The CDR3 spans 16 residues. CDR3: CASSLGLAGSSYEQYF. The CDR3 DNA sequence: TGTGCCAGCAGCTTGGGACTAGCGGGGAGCTCCTACGAGCAGTACTTC.